One sample yielded the 18 T cell receptor beta chains listed below, sequenced in a study of beta chain features in type 1 diabetes. Since all of the isolated RNA was reverse transcribed, expressed TCRB transcripts were what got sequenced. Sequencing used immunoSEQ multiplex PCR; TCRdb keeps in-frame clones, though not all of them. The sample carries roughly 250,000 clones, over 9.5% recorded once. Material: naive CD4+ T cells from blood. These receptors were taken from a woman aged 18-29 years in good health.

This clone was recorded a few times. The chain employs TRBV18 and TRBJ2-7, with D possibly matching TRBD1 (5 bases). The CDR3 totals 14 residues. V was trimmed by 0 bases and J by 3 bases, leaving 9 bases between them. Germline lookup yields CDR1 KGHSH and CDR2 LQKENI. The CDR3 sequence: CASSPPGQVYEQYF. The DNA for the CDR3 is TGTGCCAGCTCACCACCAGGACAAGTCTACGAGCAGTACTTC.

The chain combines TRBV6-1 with TRBJ1-1; 7 nucleotides agree with TRBD1. Trimming took 0 bases from V and 6 from J; bases not matched to a gene: 7. Germline lookup yields CDR1 MNHNS and CDR2 SASEGT. The length of the CDR3 is 15 residues. The chain's CDR3 is CASSEAVGGKAEAFF. CDR3 DNA: TGTGCCAGCAGTGAAGCCGTAGGGGGCAAGGCTGAAGCTTTCTTT.

This clone was detected only a few times. Other DNA sequences of this sample code for an identical CDR3. V gene TRBV7-2 combines with J gene TRBJ2-1, with TRBD2 identical over 10 bases. From germline, CDR1 is SGHTA and CDR2 FQGNSA. Trimming removed 0 bases from V and 2 bases from J; junction bases left unmatched: 1. CDR3 length equals 16 residues. CDR3 amino acids: CASSLALAGAYNEQFF. As DNA, the CDR3 is TGTGCCAGCAGCTTAGCTCTAGCGGGGGCCTACAATGAGCAGTTCTTC.

This clone was seen a few times. This rearrangement joins TRBV6-1 to TRBJ1-3; no definite D call. The germline V and J ends were trimmed by 2 bases and 7 bases, with 9 bases remaining between them. This CDR3 contains 13 residues. Per germline, CDR1 MNHNS and CDR2 SASEGT. The CDR3 DNA reads TGTGCCAGCAGTGAAAGGTCCGGGAACACCATATATTTT. Translating it yields CASSERSGNTIYF.

The CDR3 DNA is TGTGCCAGTAGTATTCGACAGGGGAGCAATCAGCCCCAGCATTTT. Translated: CASSIRQGSNQPQHF. The chain has TRBV19 and TRBJ1-5; TRBD1 matches at 8 bases. Germline trimming cut 3 bases from V and 1 base from J; bases unmatched to any gene: 2. Germline CDR1 and CDR2: LNHDA and SQIVND (reference sequence). The CDR3 length is 15 residues.

This clone was picked up a small number of times. The rearrangement uses TRBV29-1 and TRBJ2-7, with 13 bases fitting TRBD2. Germline V gene sequence: CDR1 SQVTM, CDR2 ANQGSEA. V gave up 7 bases and J gave up 2 bases; unmatched junction bases: 8. The CDR3 runs to 15 residues. The CDR3 DNA reads TGCAGCGCCACGATAGGGACTAGCGGGGCCTACGAGCAGTACTTC. It encodes CSATIGTSGAYEQYF.

This clone was found a few times. The CDR3 DNA is TGTGCCAGCAGTGAATACAGACACCTAAATGAAAAACTGTTTTTT. It encodes CASSEYRHLNEKLFF. The chain is built from TRBV6-1 and TRBJ1-4; D remains ambiguous. The CDR3 consists of 15 residues. The germline V gene has CDR1 MNHNS and CDR2 SASEGT. V was clipped by 2 bases and J by 5 bases, with 12 bases between them.

This clone has a handful of counts. J is TRBJ2-1 and V is TRBV30, with 14 bases identical to TRBD2. The V gene's germline CDR1 is GTSNPN and CDR2 SVGIG (reference sequence). V gave up 3 bases and J gave up 5 bases; unmatched junction bases: 3. CDR3 size: 15 residues. The CDR3, as DNA: TGTGCCTGGAGCTCGGGACTAGCGGGGGACAATGAGCAGTTCTTC. Residues: CAWSSGLAGDNEQFF.

This clone was seen more than once but under ten times. This chain joins TRBV7-3 and TRBJ2-7; the match to TRBD1 covers 7 bases. The germline V gene encodes CDR1 SGHTA and CDR2 FQGTGA. This CDR3 spans 15 amino acids. The ends lost 4 bases at V and 1 base at J; junction bases unmatched: 7. The CDR3 region is CASSYSGQPSYEQYF. DNA for the CDR3: TGTGCCAGCAGCTATTCGGGACAGCCTTCCTACGAGCAGTACTTC.

The CDR3 region is CASRIDRGATEAFF. CDR3 nucleotide sequence: TGTGCCAGTAGAATCGACAGGGGGGCCACTGAAGCTTTCTTT. The chain has TRBV19 and TRBJ1-1; 9 nucleotides match TRBD1. The CDR3 length is 14 residues. CDR1 and CDR2 (germline): LNHDA, SQIVND (reference sequence). V gave up 6 bases and J gave up 4 bases; unmatched junction bases: 6.

This chain links TRBV5-1 with TRBJ1-1; 8 bases fit TRBD1. J was trimmed by 0 bases and V by 4 bases; bases with no gene match: 2. Germline assignment: CDR1 SGHRS and CDR2 YFSETQ. This CDR3 is built from 14 residues. The CDR3 nucleotides are TGCGCCAGCAGCCGGACAGGGATGAACACTGAAGCTTTCTTT. Translated, it gives CASSRTGMNTEAFF. Full variable domain (missing parts from reference TRBV5-1 and TRBJ1-1): KAGVTQTPRYLIKTRGQQVTLSCSPISGHRSVSWYQQTPGQGLQFLFEYFSETQRNKGNFPGRFSGRQFSNSRSEMNVSTLELGDSALYLCASSRTGMNTEAFFGQGTRLTVV.

V gene TRBV18 combines with J gene TRBJ1-1; D unresolved. Germline-derived CDR1 and CDR2 are KGHSH and LQKENI. The CDR3 has 14 amino acids. Trimming took off 3 bases at V and 1 base at J, with 9 bases between the two ends. The CDR3 loop is CASSPLRENTEAFF. The DNA for the CDR3 is TGTGCCAGCTCACCCCTACGGGAGAACACTGAAGCTTTCTTT.

Only a few counts were recorded for this clone. The J gene is TRBJ2-3, the V gene TRBV11-2; 7 nucleotides align to TRBD2. The CDR3 covers 13 residues. Germline V gene sequence: CDR1 SGHAT, CDR2 FQNNGV. With V trimmed by 3 bases and J by 9 bases, 6 bases remained unmatched. CDR3 region: CASSLRREGTQYF. The CDR3, as DNA: TGTGCCAGCAGCTTGAGGAGGGAGGGCACGCAGTATTTT.

The sample holds a few counts of this clone. This rearrangement joins TRBV29-1 to TRBJ1-3; D ambiguous. This CDR3 comprises 13 residues. V was pared by 4 bases and J by 3 bases, with 10 bases between. Germline V gene lookup returns CDR1 SQVTM and CDR2 ANQGSEA. The CDR3 DNA reads TGCAGCGTTGTGCCGCTATATGGAAACACCATATATTTT. Its protein is CSVVPLYGNTIYF.

This chain connects TRBV19 to TRBJ1-5; TRBD1 agrees at 9 bases. The ends lost 7 bases at V and 9 bases at J; junction bases unmatched: 16. The CDR3 has 16 amino acids. Per the germline V gene, CDR1 is LNHDA and CDR2 is SQIVND (reference sequence). The CDR3 region is CASKDRGGWALSPQHF. The CDR3, as DNA: TGTGCCAGTAAGGACAGGGGCGGTTGGGCTTTATCGCCCCAGCATTTT.

This sequence joins TRBV7-2 and TRBJ2-5, with a possible D match to TRBD2 (5 bases). The germline V gene encodes CDR1 SGHTA and CDR2 FQGNSA. The CDR3 has 17 residues. V lost 5 bases, J lost 3 bases, and 22 bases lay in between. The CDR3 coding sequence is TGTGCCAGCAGCCCTCGTCGTAGCGCCCTGGGGAAAGAGACCCAGTACTTC. This sequence encodes CASSPRRSALGKETQYF.

This clone was counted a few times. The chain is built from TRBV5-6 and TRBJ1-1; D ambiguous. The CDR3 spans 14 residues. Trimming removed 4 bases at V and 7 bases at J, with 17 bases between. Germline CDR1 is SGHDT and CDR2 is YYEEEE. CDR3 amino acids: CASSVTLRDNEAFF. In DNA form, the CDR3 reads TGTGCCAGCAGCGTCACCCTCCGGGATAATGAAGCTTTCTTT.

This clone was picked up a small number of times. This chain connects TRBV30 to TRBJ2-1; 9 bases are a match to TRBD2. This CDR3 is built from 15 residues. Trimming removed 2 bases from V and 7 bases from J; junction bases left unmatched: 9. From germline, CDR1 is GTSNPN and CDR2 SVGIG (reference sequence). CDR3 sequence: CAWSRLADGANEQFF. CDR3 nucleotides: TGTGCCTGGAGTAGACTAGCGGACGGGGCGAATGAGCAGTTCTTC.